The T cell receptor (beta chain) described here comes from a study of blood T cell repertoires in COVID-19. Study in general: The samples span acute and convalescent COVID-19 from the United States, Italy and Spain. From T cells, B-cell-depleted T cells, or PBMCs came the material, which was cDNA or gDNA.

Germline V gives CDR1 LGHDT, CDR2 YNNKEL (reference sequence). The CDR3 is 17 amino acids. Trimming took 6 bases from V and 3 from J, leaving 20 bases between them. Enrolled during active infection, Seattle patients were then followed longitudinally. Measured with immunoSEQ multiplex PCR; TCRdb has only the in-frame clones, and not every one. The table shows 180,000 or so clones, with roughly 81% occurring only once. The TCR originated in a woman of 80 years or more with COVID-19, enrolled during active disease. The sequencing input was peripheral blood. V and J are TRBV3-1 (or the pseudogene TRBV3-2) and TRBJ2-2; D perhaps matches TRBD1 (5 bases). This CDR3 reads CASRVKGASVDTGELFF. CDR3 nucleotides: TGTGCCAGCAGGGTGAAAGGGGCCTCGGTGGACACCGGGGAGCTGTTTTTT.